The 10 T cell receptor beta chains reported below all come from one sample, sequenced in a study of blood T cell repertoires in COVID-19. Measured with immunoSEQ multiplex PCR; TCRdb has only the in-frame clones, and not every one. The sample has approximately 140,000 clones, roughly 78% seen once. Sequencing used peripheral blood. These receptors were collected from a human donor with acute or convalescent COVID-19. The donor label of this sample is uncertain.

The J gene is TRBJ1-2, the V gene TRBV12-3 or TRBV12-4; D is uncertain. V lost 10 bases to trimming and J lost 4 bases, with 13 bases between them. The length of the CDR3 is 12 residues. The CDR3 reads CATRASGYGYTF. The CDR3 DNA reads TGTGCCACTAGGGCCAGCGGCTATGGCTACACCTTC.

The chain recombines TRBV30 with TRBJ2-6; possible D gene TRBD1, 6 bases. The germline V and J ends were trimmed by 6 bases and 0 bases, with 18 bases remaining between them. The germline V gene encodes CDR1 GTSNPN and CDR2 SVGIG (reference sequence). This CDR3 region has 17 residues. CDR3 sequence (DNA): TGTGCCTGTCAACGTGGGACACTGGGCTCTGGGGCCAACGTCCTGACTTTC. Its translation is CACQRGTLGSGANVLTF. The whole variable domain, remainder taken from reference TRBV30 and TRBJ2-6, is SQTIHQWPATLVQPVGSPLSLECTVEGTSNPNLYWYRQAAGRGLQLLFYSVGIGQISSEVPQNLSASRPQDRQFILSSKKLLLSDSGFYLCACQRGTLGSGANVLTFGAGSRLTVL.

The chain uses TRBV18 and TRBJ2-7; 16 positions agree with TRBD2. The ends lost 6 bases at V and 1 base at J; junction bases unmatched: 15. The V gene's germline CDR1 is KGHSH and CDR2 LQKENI. The CDR3 runs 20 residues. This CDR3 reads CASSNLRPGLAGGKSYEQYF. The CDR3 nucleotides read TGTGCCAGCTCGAATTTGCGGCCGGGACTAGCGGGGGGGAAATCCTACGAGCAGTACTTC.

This clone has a single count. This chain links TRBV5-4 with TRBJ2-3; TRBD2 might be the D (7 bases). Germline CDR1 reads SGHNT; CDR2 reads YYREEE (reference sequence). The CDR3 is 17 residues long. Trimming removed 4 bases from V and 1 base from J, with 19 bases in between. The CDR3 DNA reads as TGTGCCAGCAGCCCCGGTGGGGGGGCAAGGGGCACAGATACGCAGTATTTT. The encoded protein is CASSPGGGARGTDTQYF. The full variable domain, with the rest looked up from reference TRBV5-4 and TRBJ2-3, is ETGVTQSPTHLIKTRGQQVTLRCSSQSGHNTVSWYQQALGQGPQFIFQYYREEENGRGNFPPRFSGLQFPNYSSELNVNALELDDSALYLCASSPGGGARGTDTQYFGPGTRLTVL.

The chain carries TRBV29-1 and TRBJ2-3, with D unclear. Germline-derived CDR1 and CDR2 are SQVTM and ANQGSEA. This CDR3 has 13 residues. The V end was cut by 4 bases, the J end by 0 bases, with 8 bases between. In nucleotides, the CDR3 is TGCAGCGTTGTTAGGAGAAGCACAGATACGCAGTATTTT. Translating it yields CSVVRRSTDTQYF.

The chain recombines TRBV28 with TRBJ2-3, with 8 bases that match TRBD2. V lost 6 bases to trimming and J lost 5 bases; unmatched junction nucleotides: 16. CDR3 length equals 17 residues. Germline V gene lookup returns CDR1 MDHEN and CDR2 SYDVKM. The CDR3 loop is CASRKGAGGRGRDTQYF. The CDR3, as DNA: TGTGCCAGCAGGAAGGGCGCGGGGGGAAGAGGCAGAGATACGCAGTATTTT.

This chain connects TRBV3-1 (or the pseudogene TRBV3-2) to TRBJ2-2; perhaps TRBD2 as D (5 bases). The CDR3 consists of 14 residues. V lost 4 bases, J lost 7 bases, and 13 bases lay in between. Per germline, CDR1 LGHDT and CDR2 YNNKEL (reference sequence). The CDR3: CASSPRWAGGELFF. The CDR3 nucleotides are TGTGCCAGCAGCCCCCGCTGGGCGGGCGGGGAGCTGTTTTTT.

The chain combines TRBV30 with TRBJ2-1, with 12 bases lining up with TRBD2. CDR1 and CDR2 (germline): GTSNPN, SVGIG (reference sequence). The CDR3 extends over 16 amino acids. The V and J ends lost 4 bases and 8 bases, in that order; junction bases with no gene match: 12. The CDR3 spells CAWIQTGLAGFDEQFF. CDR3 sequence (DNA): TGTGCCTGGATCCAAACCGGACTAGCGGGGTTTGATGAGCAGTTCTTC.

The rearrangement joins TRBV4-2 to TRBJ2-2; TRBD1 matches 8 bases. Losses at the gene ends were 8 bases for V and 0 bases for J; bases not matched to a gene: 8. This CDR3 has 16 amino acids. Germline assignment: CDR1 LGHNA and CDR2 YNFKEQ. The CDR3 loop reads CASGLGQGANTGELFF. The CDR3 DNA reads as TGTGCCAGCGGTCTAGGACAGGGAGCGAACACCGGGGAGCTGTTTTTT.

The chain links TRBV6-4 to TRBJ1-2; 7 bases agree with TRBD1. From germline, CDR1 is MRHNA and CDR2 SNTAGT. The V segment lost 3 bases and the J segment 7 bases; nucleotides outside the gene matches: 11. The CDR3 extends over 15 amino acids. The CDR3 sequence: CASSESNDRVFGYTF. The CDR3 DNA reads as TGTGCCAGCAGTGAGTCGAATGACAGGGTTTTTGGCTACACCTTC.